Below are 27 T cell receptor beta chains sequenced from a single sample in a study of molecular identifiers for immune sequencing clone quantification. Using its own MiXCR run on the PCR reads, TCRdb lists one record per CDR3 protein. The sample contains 50,000 to 70,000 distinct CDR3 sequences, 18% of which appear only once. Sample: naive CD8+ T cells from blood, with Jurkat cell RNA spiked in. Subset indicated: FACS-sorted CD8+CD4-CCR7+CD45RA+ naive T cells. All receptors derive from a human donor in good health. Some libraries in this study had Jurkat cell RNA spiked in.

This clonotype appeared many times. The V call is TRBV3-1, the J call TRBJ1-4; weak D call: TRBD1 (6 bases). CDR3 size: 15 residues. Trimming removed 4 bases at V and 4 bases at J, with 13 bases between. CDR1 is LGHDT and CDR2 is YNNKEL in the germline V gene (reference sequence). CDR3 sequence: CASSPGGQYNEKLFF. CDR3 DNA sequence: TGTGCCAGCAGCCCGGGGGGGCAGTATAATGAAAAACTGTTTTTT.

Concerning this clonotype itself: Mismatch with germline at one junction end may stem from a read error. The genes are TRBV18 and TRBJ2-3; D unclear. CDR3 length: 12 residues. Germline CDR1 and CDR2: KGHSH and LQKENI. CDR3 in amino acids: CASPPAVDTQYF. In nucleotides, the CDR3 is TGTGCCAGCCCACCAGCTGTAGATACGCAGTATTTT.

This clonotype was seen a handful of times. The V call is TRBV28, the J call TRBJ1-2, with D possibly matching TRBD1 (5 bases). Germline V gene data show CDR1 as MDHEN and CDR2 as SYDVKM. This CDR3 has 13 residues. V was cut by 7 bases and J by 4 bases, with 13 bases left in between. The CDR3 loop reads CASNGRGGYGYTF. CDR3 in DNA: TGTGCCAGCAACGGAAGGGGAGGCTATGGCTACACCTTC.

In this sample, this clonotype turned up a few times. This chain links TRBV5-1 with TRBJ1-2, with D maybe TRBD1 (5 bases). This CDR3 region has 16 residues. Germline CDR1 is SGHRS and CDR2 is YFSETQ. The V end lost 4 bases, the J end lost 6 bases, and 22 bases lay between the germline ends. CDR3 in DNA: TGCGCCAGCAGCCCTTACCCGGTGGAGGGGCGGCATGGCTACACCTTC. Residues: CASSPYPVEGRHGYTF.

Note on this clonotype: This could be a read error, since a much larger clone is one nucleotide away. No conserved phenylalanine or tryptophan ends this CDR3, so it is likely a read error. This chain joins TRBV5-1 and TRBJ2-3; D is ambiguous. CDR1 and CDR2 (germline): SGHRS, YFSETQ. Deletions cut 3 bases from V and 0 bases from J, with 11 bases between. This CDR3 has 15 amino acids. CDR3 sequence (DNA): TGCGCCAGCAGCTCCGACGGTACTAGCACAGATACGCAGTATCTT. This gives the protein CASSSDGTSTDTQYL.

The J gene is TRBJ2-3, the V gene TRBV12-3 or TRBV12-4; D is unclear. Trimming left V 4 bases short and J 0 bases short, with 2 bases between. The CDR3 totals 12 residues. CDR3 DNA sequence: TGTGCCAGCAGTTGCAGCACAGATACGCAGTATTTT. Protein sequence: CASSCSTDTQYF.

This clonotype was counted many times. This rearrangement joins TRBV9 to TRBJ2-1; D remains unclear. The CDR3 runs to 14 residues. CDR1 and CDR2 (germline): SGDLS, YYNGEE. The V gene lost 0 bases and the J gene lost 6 bases, with 10 bases spanning the gap. In DNA form, the CDR3 reads TGTGCCAGCAGCGTAGGACGGGTCTTCAATGAGCAGTTCTTC. Protein: CASSVGRVFNEQFF.

This clonotype was found many times. This rearrangement joins TRBV6-2 or TRBV6-3 to TRBJ1-1; TRBD1 is a possible D gene (5 bases). Trimming took off 6 bases at V and 6 bases at J, with 20 bases between the two ends. Germline V CDR1 and CDR2: MNHEY, SVGEGT. The CDR3 is 15 amino acids. The CDR3 sequence: CASRTDVGGRAEAFF. The DNA for the CDR3 is TGTGCCAGCAGGACCGACGTGGGGGGTCGGGCTGAAGCTTTCTTT.

This clonotype was counted many times. This chain joins TRBV7-9 and TRBJ1-2, with 9 positions matching TRBD1. Trimming cost V 1 base and J 7 bases; bases outside gene matches: 7. Per germline, CDR1 SEHNR and CDR2 FQNEAQ (reference sequence). This CDR3 is built from 15 residues. DNA for the CDR3: TGTGCCAGCAGCTTAGTCGGACAGGGGAGGCCTGGCTACACCTTC. This gives the protein CASSLVGQGRPGYTF.

This chain uses TRBV7-9 with TRBJ1-2; no clear D. Per the germline V gene, CDR1 is SEHNR and CDR2 is FQNEAQ (reference sequence). CDR3 length equals 15 residues. The V gene lost 0 bases and the J gene lost 2 bases, with 10 bases spanning the gap. CDR3 sequence: CASSLALIANYGYTF. The CDR3 DNA reads TGTGCCAGCAGCTTAGCCCTCATCGCCAACTATGGCTACACCTTC.

Only a few counts were recorded for this clonotype. The chain carries TRBV12-3 or TRBV12-4 and TRBJ2-3; possibly TRBD1 for D (6 bases). The CDR3 is 14 amino acids. The germline V and J ends were trimmed by 5 bases and 3 bases, with 12 bases remaining between them. CDR3 residues: CASSGQTLTDTQYF. The CDR3 DNA is TGTGCCAGCAGTGGACAGACCTTAACAGATACGCAGTATTTT.

The CDR3 nucleotides are TGTGCCAGCAGCTTACAAGGAGACACCATATATTTT. It translates to CASSLQGDTIYF. The chain employs TRBV7-9 and TRBJ1-3; D uncertain. The CDR3 extends over 12 amino acids. Trimming pared 2 bases from V and 8 bases from J, leaving 7 bases between. Germline CDR1 and CDR2: SEHNR and FQNEAQ (reference sequence).

Of note for this clonotype: One end of the junction varies from germline; a read error may be responsible. The rearrangement joins TRBV20-1 to TRBJ2-5; no reliable D call. CDR3 length: 15 amino acids. Germline CDR1 and CDR2: DFQATT and SNEGSKA (reference sequence). CDR3: CSARDLAQPQGTQYF. CDR3 DNA: TGCAGTGCTAGAGATCTTGCACAGCCTCAAGGGACCCAGTACTTC.

As regards this clonotype: Here the CDR3 omits its conserved ending phenylalanine or tryptophan, so a read error is the likely source. The chain recombines TRBV29-1 with TRBJ2-1; either TRBD1 or TRBD2 may fit D (5 bases each). This CDR3 is 11 amino acids long. V gave up 6 bases and J gave up 9 bases, with 12 bases separating them. Germline assignment: CDR1 SQVTM and CDR2 ANQGSEA. CDR3 amino acids: CSVGTTGEQFL. As DNA, the CDR3 is TGCAGCGTCGGGACGACGGGTGAGCAGTTCCTC.

This clonotype was counted ten times or more. The gene calls are TRBV29-1 and TRBJ2-1; D call uncertain. The CDR3 is 12 residues long. V was trimmed by 7 bases and J by 4 bases, leaving 11 bases between them. Germline CDR1 is SQVTM and CDR2 is ANQGSEA. The CDR3 sequence is CSARSRYNEQFF. CDR3 coding DNA: TGCAGCGCCCGTTCCCGTTACAATGAGCAGTTCTTC.

As to this clonotype: A read error is possible here, since a much larger clone lies one base away. The chain recombines TRBV29-1 with TRBJ1-2; no reliable D call. V lost 6 bases to trimming and J lost 0 bases, with 17 bases between them. Germline V lookup: CDR1 SQVTM, CDR2 ANQGSEA. CDR3 length: 15 residues. The DNA for the CDR3 is TGCAGCGTCGACCCTTTTCCTGAGGCTAACTATGGCTACACCTTC. Translation: CSVDPFPEANYGYTF. Using reference TRBV29-1 and TRBJ1-2 for the parts outside the CDR3, the full variable domain is SAVISQKPSRDICQRGTSLTIQCQVDSQVTMMFWYRQQPGQSLTLIATANQGSEATYESGFVIDKFPISRPNLTFSTLTVSNMSPEDSSIYLCSVDPFPEANYGYTFGSGTRLTVV.

Concerning this clonotype itself: This may come from a read error, since a much larger clone is one base off. Here the CDR3 DNA reads TGTGCCAGTGTGGACTACAGCTCCTGCAATGAGCAGTTCTTC. Its protein product is CASVDYSSCNEQFF. The gene calls are TRBV12-3 or TRBV12-4 and TRBJ2-1, with D maybe TRBD2 (6 bases). The CDR3 totals 14 residues.

Regarding this clonotype: Being one base from a much bigger clone, this may be a read error. Because the CDR3 is missing its conserved closing phenylalanine or tryptophan, this is likely a read error. CDR3 in DNA: TGCAGCGTTGTCCCCCGTGCTAACTATGGCTACACCTCC. Translated, it gives CSVVPRANYGYTS. V and J are TRBV29-1 and TRBJ1-2, with D unresolved. The V gene lost 4 bases and the J gene lost 0 bases, with 9 bases spanning the gap. CDR3 length: 13 amino acids. Germline V gene lookup returns CDR1 SQVTM and CDR2 ANQGSEA.

As for this clonotype: A read error is possible here, since a much larger clone lies one base away. The chain has TRBV11-2 and TRBJ2-1; D perhaps matches TRBD2 (5 bases). With 7 bases removed from V and 9 bases from J, the gap between germline ends came to 22 bases. The CDR3 contains 15 residues. Germline CDR1 SGHAT, CDR2 FQNNGV. The CDR3, as DNA: TGTGCCAGCACCCAAGCCCCCTTCCGGGAACGTGAGCAGTTCTTC. This translates into CASTQAPFREREQFF. Full variable domain (outside the CDR3, taken from reference TRBV11-2 and TRBJ2-1): EAGVAQSPRYKIIEKRQSVAFWCNPISGHATLYWYQQILGQGPKLLIQFQNNGVVDDSQLPKDRFSAERLKGVDSTLKIQPAKLEDSAVYLCASTQAPFREREQFFGPGTRLTVL.

The sample holds many counts of this clonotype. V and J are TRBV27 and TRBJ1-4; maybe TRBD1 (5 bases). Trimming pared 1 base from V and 12 bases from J, leaving 9 bases between. Per germline, CDR1 MNHEY and CDR2 SMNVEV (reference sequence). The CDR3 runs to 12 residues. The CDR3 DNA sequence: TGTGCCAGCAGTTTATTCGGGGGAGAACTGTTTTTT. It yields the protein CASSLFGGELFF.

The sample holds many counts of this clonotype. The chain has TRBV9 and TRBJ2-1; D remains ambiguous. The length of the CDR3 is 12 residues. From germline, CDR1 is SGDLS and CDR2 YYNGEE. The germline V and J ends were trimmed by 0 bases and 8 bases, with 6 bases remaining between them. The CDR3 spells CASSVVSDEQFF. In nucleotides, the CDR3 is TGTGCCAGCAGCGTAGTAAGTGATGAGCAGTTCTTC.

This clonotype was counted many times. The chain combines TRBV5-1 with TRBJ2-7; 8 bases fit TRBD2. CDR1 is SGHRS, CDR2 YFSETQ, per germline. J gave up 4 bases and V 0 bases, and 3 bases lay outside the gene matches. The CDR3 contains 14 residues. The CDR3 DNA follows: TGCGCCAGCAGCTTGGCCGGGGGGGAATACGAGCAGTACTTC. As protein: CASSLAGGEYEQYF.

There are many counts of this clonotype. The rearrangement joins TRBV5-6 to TRBJ2-7; D may correspond to TRBD1 or TRBD2 (5 bases each). CDR1 SGHDT and CDR2 YYEEEE come from the germline V gene. Trimming shortened V by 1 base and J by 0 bases, and 14 bases separated the two germline ends. The CDR3 contains 16 residues. The CDR3 DNA sequence: TGTGCCAGCAGCTTGTTTTCGGGACGCATCTCCTACGAGCAGTACTTC. This translates into CASSLFSGRISYEQYF. Combining the CDR3 with reference TRBV5-6 and TRBJ2-7 gives the whole variable domain DAGVTQSPTHLIKTRGQQVTLRCSPKSGHDTVSWYQQALGQGPQFIFQYYEEEERQRGNFPDRFSGHQFPNYSSELNVNALLLGDSALYLCASSLFSGRISYEQYFGPGTRLTVT.

With respect to this clonotype: A much larger clone sits a single nucleotide away, making a read error possible. J is TRBJ2-1 and V is TRBV2; 10 nucleotides line up with TRBD1. This CDR3 region has 16 residues. CDR1 and CDR2 (germline): SNHLY, FYNNEI. CDR3 in amino acids: CSSSETGQGAYNEQFF. The DNA for the CDR3 is TGTTCCAGCAGTGAAACAGGACAGGGGGCCTACAATGAGCAGTTCTTC.

Comment on this clonotype: A read error may explain this, as a much larger clone is one base away. J is TRBJ2-1 and V is TRBV28, with D unresolved. The germline gives CDR1 MDHEN, CDR2 SYDVKM. This CDR3 is 11 amino acids long. The DNA for the CDR3 is TGTGCCAGCGGGTCCTACAGTGAGCAGTTCTTC. Encoded protein: CASGSYSEQFF. The whole variable domain, remainder taken from reference TRBV28 and TRBJ2-1, is DVKVTQSSRYLVKRTGEKVFLECVQDMDHENMFWYRQDPGLGLRLIYFSYDVKMKEKGDIPEGYSVSREKKERFSLILESASTNQTSMYLCASGSYSEQFFGPGTRLTVL.

This clonotype has at least ten counts. The chain uses TRBV24-1 and TRBJ2-2, with D perhaps TRBD1 (5 bases). Germline CDR1 is KGHDR and CDR2 is SFDVKD. Trimming took 5 bases from V and 5 from J, leaving 17 bases between them. This CDR3 contains 16 residues. This CDR3 reads CATSGEVGQLTGELFF. The CDR3, as DNA: TGTGCCACCAGTGGGGAAGTAGGACAACTAACCGGGGAGCTGTTTTTT.

This clonotype was found many times. This chain links TRBV14 with TRBJ2-3, with no clear D. From germline, CDR1 is SGHDN and CDR2 FVKESK. The CDR3 runs to 15 residues. Trimming cost V 7 bases and J 0 bases, with 14 bases left between them. The CDR3: CASTSSSRSTDTQYF. The CDR3 bases are TGTGCCAGCACCTCAAGCTCCCGCAGCACAGATACGCAGTATTTT.